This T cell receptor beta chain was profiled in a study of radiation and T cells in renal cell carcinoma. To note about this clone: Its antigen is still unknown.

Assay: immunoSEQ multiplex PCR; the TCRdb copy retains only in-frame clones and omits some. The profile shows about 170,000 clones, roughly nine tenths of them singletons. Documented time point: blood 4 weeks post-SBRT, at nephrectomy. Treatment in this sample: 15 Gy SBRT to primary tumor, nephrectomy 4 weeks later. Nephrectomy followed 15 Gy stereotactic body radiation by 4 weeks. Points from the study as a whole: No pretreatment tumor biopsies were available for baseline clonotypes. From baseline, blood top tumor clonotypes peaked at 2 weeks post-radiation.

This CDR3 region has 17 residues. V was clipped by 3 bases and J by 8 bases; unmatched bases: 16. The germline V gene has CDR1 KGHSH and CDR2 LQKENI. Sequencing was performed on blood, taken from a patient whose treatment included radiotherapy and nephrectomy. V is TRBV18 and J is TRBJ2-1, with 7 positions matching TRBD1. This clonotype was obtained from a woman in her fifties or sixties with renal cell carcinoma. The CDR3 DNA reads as TGTGCCAGCTCACCGGAAAAGGGGGCGGTTTTTTTGGATGAGCAGTTCTTC. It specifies CASSPEKGAVFLDEQFF.